The clone carrying this TCR beta chain was seen more than once but under ten times. Antigen: not known. Generated by immunoSEQ multiplex PCR, the TCRdb table keeps only in-frame clones and is missing some. This table has about 140,000 clones, 85% to 90% appearing once. The data were taken from a study of cytomegalovirus exposure and HLA in healthy donors. Study summary: Both the 120 validation repertoires and the approximately 700 first-cohort repertoires used the same platform, as reported by a later analysis. Points from the study as a whole: CMV antigen specificity was confirmed in vitro for a few CMV-associated chains. High sensitivity and specificity were reportedly achieved when the classifier diagnosed cytomegalovirus status.

The CDR3 is 16 amino acids. J was trimmed by 1 base and V by 4 bases; bases with no gene match: 6. Per germline, CDR1 SGHRS and CDR2 YFSETQ. This receptor was identified in a man aged 18 to 30 in good health and CMV-seronegative. The V call is TRBV5-1, the J call TRBJ1-4; 8 nucleotides match TRBD1. Material: PBMCs. CDR3 in DNA: TGCGCCAGCAGCCAGACAGGGGTGGGAACTAATGAAAAACTGTTTTTT. Protein sequence: CASSQTGVGTNEKLFF.